A single sample gave rise to the 24 T cell receptor beta chains below, sequenced in a study of blood T cell repertoires in COVID-19. Profiling relied on immunoSEQ multiplex PCR, and the TCRdb table lists in-frame clones only, not all of them. The profile shows about 330,000 clones, more than 75% of them singletons. Sequencing was done on a sample of peripheral blood. The receptors come from a woman in her forties or fifties with active or convalescent COVID-19.

This sequence joins TRBV6-5 and TRBJ1-1; unclear D gene. The V gene's germline CDR1 is MNHEY and CDR2 SVGAGI. V was pared by 6 bases and J by 3 bases, with 11 bases between. The CDR3 contains 13 residues. Here the CDR3 DNA reads TGTGCCAGCAGATTCAGGAGGGACACTGAAGCTTTCTTT. Translation: CASRFRRDTEAFF.

This chain uses TRBV6-2 or TRBV6-3 with TRBJ1-1; a possible D gene is TRBD1 (5 bases). Germline-derived CDR1 and CDR2 are MNHEY and SVGEGT. The V end was cut by 2 bases, the J end by 7 bases, with 11 bases between. The CDR3 runs to 13 residues. Here the CDR3 DNA reads TGTGCCAGCAGTTACGGGGCGGGAGGTGAAGCTTTCTTT. Amino acids: CASSYGAGGEAFF.

This chain uses TRBV6-2 or TRBV6-3 with TRBJ2-7; D unclear. CDR1 is MNHEY, CDR2 SVGEGT, per germline. V gave up 2 bases and J gave up 1 base, with 6 bases separating them. The CDR3 consists of 13 residues. CDR3 in amino acids: CASSYPQSYEQYF. The CDR3 DNA sequence: TGTGCCAGCAGTTACCCACAATCCTACGAGCAGTACTTC.

This clone was counted a single time. This sequence joins TRBV30 and TRBJ2-3; 10 bases align to TRBD1. CDR3 size: 14 residues. J gave up 4 bases and V 2 bases, and 3 bases lay outside the gene matches. Germline values: CDR1 GTSNPN, CDR2 SVGIG (reference sequence). CDR3 DNA sequence: TGTGCCTGGAGTTCTGGGACAGGGGCAGATACGCAGTATTTT. Its protein is CAWSSGTGADTQYF.

V is TRBV28 and J is TRBJ1-5; D is possibly TRBD1 (6 bases). V shed 5 bases and J shed 1 base, with 12 bases lying between them. Germline V gene lookup returns CDR1 MDHEN and CDR2 SYDVKM. The CDR3 loop spans 15 amino acids. The CDR3 region has the DNA TGTGCCAGCAGTCCCCACAGGGTGAGCAATCAGCCCCAGCATTTT. Translation gives CASSPHRVSNQPQHF.

This chain joins TRBV2 and TRBJ2-2; 10 bases are shared with TRBD1. In germline, CDR1 is SNHLY, CDR2 FYNNEI. This CDR3 region has 17 residues. V lost 0 bases to trimming and J lost 6 bases; unmatched junction nucleotides: 7. CDR3: CASSEAWGTGVPGELFF. DNA for the CDR3: TGTGCCAGCAGTGAAGCGTGGGGGACAGGGGTTCCCGGGGAGCTGTTTTTT.

The chain couples TRBV24-1 to TRBJ1-2; perhaps TRBD1 as D (5 bases). Germline-derived CDR1 and CDR2 are KGHDR and SFDVKD. This CDR3 contains 13 residues. V gave up 4 bases and J gave up 8 bases, with 13 bases separating them. The CDR3 DNA reads as TGTGCCACCAGTGAACAGGAAGCCCGGGGCTACACCTTC. It yields the protein CATSEQEARGYTF.

The sample holds one count of this clone. The chain joins TRBV7-6 to TRBJ2-7; tentative D call: TRBD2 (5 bases). Germline values: CDR1 SGHVS, CDR2 FNYEAQ. The V gene lost 1 base and the J gene lost 7 bases, with 8 bases spanning the gap. The CDR3 has 12 residues. The CDR3 region has the DNA TGTGCCAGCAGCTTAGTCACGGGGGAGCAGTACTTC. Translated: CASSLVTGEQYF.

This CDR3 reads CASSPYWTGVNTEAFF. DNA for the CDR3: TGTGCCAGCAGTCCCTACTGGACAGGGGTGAACACTGAAGCTTTCTTT. The chain uses TRBV27 and TRBJ1-1, with 9 bases that match TRBD1. This CDR3 is built from 16 residues. The V and J ends lost 5 bases and 0 bases, in that order; junction bases with no gene match: 7. Germline V gives CDR1 MNHEY, CDR2 SMNVEV (reference sequence).

V gene TRBV4-1 combines with J gene TRBJ2-7; the match to TRBD2 covers 8 bases. V was pared by 1 base and J by 2 bases, with 7 bases of the junction left unmatched. Per the germline V gene, CDR1 is MGHRA and CDR2 is YSYEKL. The CDR3 consists of 16 residues. The CDR3 DNA is TGCGCCAGCAGCCAAGTAGCGGGGCGATCCCCCTACGAGCAGTACTTC. It encodes CASSQVAGRSPYEQYF.

This chain uses TRBV9 with TRBJ2-5; D is possibly TRBD2 (6 bases). The CDR3 sequence is 15 residues long. Germline V gene data show CDR1 as SGDLS and CDR2 as YYNGEE. V gave up 3 bases and J gave up 4 bases, with 16 bases separating them. CDR3 sequence: CASSAYTGGRETQYF. The CDR3 DNA reads TGTGCCAGCAGCGCCTATACTGGGGGGAGAGAGACCCAGTACTTC.

J is TRBJ1-5 and V is TRBV3-1 (or the pseudogene TRBV3-2), with TRBD1 matching 8 bases. J gave up 1 base and V 7 bases, and 3 bases lay outside the gene matches. CDR3 size: 14 residues. The germline V gene encodes CDR1 LGHDT and CDR2 YNNKEL (reference sequence). The CDR3 sequence: CASKQGGSNQPQHF. The CDR3 DNA is TGTGCCAGCAAACAGGGGGGCAGCAATCAGCCCCAGCATTTT.

This clone was recorded only once. This chain links TRBV28 with TRBJ1-1, with D hard to call. Per germline, CDR1 MDHEN and CDR2 SYDVKM. Trimming shortened V by 4 bases and J by 2 bases, and 8 bases separated the two germline ends. The CDR3 extends over 13 amino acids. Written as DNA, the CDR3 is TGTGCCAGCAGTTCACCAGGTAACACTGAAGCTTTCTTT. This sequence encodes CASSSPGNTEAFF.

V usage is TRBV4-2 and J usage is TRBJ1-4; tentatively, D is TRBD1 (5 bases). The germline V gene encodes CDR1 LGHNA and CDR2 YNFKEQ. The CDR3 has 15 residues. Trimming removed 5 bases at V and 7 bases at J, with 17 bases between. The CDR3 protein is CASSGGRGTFEKLFF. CDR3 DNA: TGTGCCAGCAGCGGAGGGCGCGGGACGTTTGAAAAACTGTTTTTT.

The J gene is TRBJ2-7, the V gene TRBV6-1; D perhaps matches TRBD1 (6 bases). This CDR3 contains 14 residues. V gave up 3 bases and J gave up 3 bases, with 12 bases separating them. Germline V gives CDR1 MNHNS, CDR2 SASEGT. The CDR3 loop is CASSEGLGGYEQYF. The CDR3 DNA follows: TGTGCCAGCAGTGAGGGTTTAGGGGGCTACGAGCAGTACTTC.

In its sample, this clone was seen once. V is TRBV5-1 and J is TRBJ1-1; D is unresolved. CDR3 length: 14 residues. V gave up 2 bases and J gave up 1 base, with 9 bases separating them. The germline V gene encodes CDR1 SGHRS and CDR2 YFSETQ. In DNA, the CDR3 is TGCGCCAGCAGCTTAGCATTCCGGAACACTGAAGCTTTCTTT. It specifies CASSLAFRNTEAFF.

The chain combines TRBV2 with TRBJ1-2; D is possibly TRBD1 (5 bases). V dropped 5 bases and J dropped 3 bases, with 13 bases sitting between them. The length of the CDR3 is 14 residues. Germline loops: CDR1 SNHLY, CDR2 FYNNEI. CDR3 protein: CASSREQEYYGYTF. CDR3 DNA: TGTGCCAGCAGTCGTGAACAGGAATACTATGGCTACACCTTC.

The gene calls are TRBV29-1 and TRBJ2-7; no definite D call. Between the trimmed V and J ends, which lost 6 bases and 2 bases, there was a span of 17 bases. The CDR3 sequence is 14 residues long. CDR1 and CDR2 (germline): SQVTM, ANQGSEA. The CDR3, as DNA: TGCAGCGTCCGTGCCCTTGGCCCTGCCTACGAGCAGTACTTC. Protein sequence: CSVRALGPAYEQYF.

CDR3 in DNA: TGTGCCAGCAGCCCCCGGGACAGGAGGAAAGAGACCCAGTACTTC. Encoded protein: CASSPRDRRKETQYF. The chain recombines TRBV14 with TRBJ2-5; 8 bases line up with TRBD1. CDR1 SGHDN and CDR2 FVKESK come from the germline V gene. This CDR3 has 15 amino acids. Trimming cost V 4 bases and J 3 bases; bases outside gene matches: 7.

The J gene is TRBJ2-4, the V gene TRBV9, with TRBD2 identical over 15 bases. Germline V gene lookup returns CDR1 SGDLS and CDR2 YYNGEE. The trim removed 2 bases at V and 1 base at J, leaving 13 bases unmatched. CDR3 length: 21 amino acids. In DNA, the CDR3 is TGTGCCAGCAGCGTTGGGAATCCGGGACTAGCGGGGGGCGTCGCCAAAAACATTCAGTACTTC. This translates into CASSVGNPGLAGGVAKNIQYF.

This clone was counted once. The V gene is TRBV24-1, the J gene TRBJ2-2; perhaps TRBD2 as D (5 bases). The CDR3 consists of 16 residues. V gave up 1 base and J gave up 4 bases, with 12 bases separating them. Germline values: CDR1 KGHDR, CDR2 SFDVKD. CDR3 DNA sequence: TGTGCCACCAGTGATTTAGATGGAGGAGGCACCGGGGAGCTGTTTTTT. This encodes CATSDLDGGGTGELFF.

V is TRBV6-5 and J is TRBJ2-2, with D possibly being TRBD1 (6 bases). The CDR3 is 14 residues long. Germline V gives CDR1 MNHEY, CDR2 SVGAGI. V was shortened by 6 bases and J by 7 bases, with 15 bases between the two germline ends. The CDR3 here is CASRRTASGGELFF. The CDR3 region has the DNA TGTGCCAGCAGGAGGACAGCCAGTGGCGGGGAGCTGTTTTTT.

This rearrangement joins TRBV29-1 to TRBJ2-3, with TRBD2 matching 13 bases. The CDR3 runs 14 residues. V lost 6 bases and J lost 5; bases outside the gene matches: 5. The V gene's germline CDR1 is SQVTM and CDR2 ANQGSEA. The CDR3 here is CSVELAGGLDTQYF. CDR3 bases: TGCAGCGTCGAACTAGCGGGAGGGTTAGATACGCAGTATTTT.

V and J are TRBV19 and TRBJ1-2, with D possibly TRBD1 on 5 matching bases. The CDR3 covers 13 residues. Trimming took off 6 bases at V and 6 bases at J, with 14 bases between the two ends. Per the germline V gene, CDR1 is LNHDA and CDR2 is SQIVND (reference sequence). The CDR3 spells CASRPPGGNGYTF. The CDR3 DNA follows: TGTGCCAGTAGACCTCCGGGGGGAAATGGCTACACCTTC.